The entry below describes one T cell receptor (beta chain). Per the germline V gene, CDR1 is SGHNT and CDR2 is YYREEE (reference sequence). The V gene end was trimmed by 2 bases and the J gene end by 3 bases; junction bases not matched to a gene: 4. There are 16 residues in the CDR3. Sequencing used immunoSEQ multiplex PCR; TCRdb keeps in-frame clones, though not all of them. Here the sample spans approximately 50,000 clones, roughly 94% being singletons. These data are taken from a study of T cell changes during pregnancy in multiple sclerosis. Sequencing used CD4+ T cells from peripheral blood mononuclear cells, obtained in the third trimester of pregnancy. This clonotype originated in a female donor with multiple sclerosis, enrolled in a pregnancy study. The chain couples TRBV5-4 to TRBJ2-5; 13 positions match TRBD2. Here the CDR3 DNA reads TGTGCCAGCAGCTTAGCCGGGACTAGCGGGAAAGAGACCCAGTACTTC. This sequence encodes CASSLAGTSGKETQYF.